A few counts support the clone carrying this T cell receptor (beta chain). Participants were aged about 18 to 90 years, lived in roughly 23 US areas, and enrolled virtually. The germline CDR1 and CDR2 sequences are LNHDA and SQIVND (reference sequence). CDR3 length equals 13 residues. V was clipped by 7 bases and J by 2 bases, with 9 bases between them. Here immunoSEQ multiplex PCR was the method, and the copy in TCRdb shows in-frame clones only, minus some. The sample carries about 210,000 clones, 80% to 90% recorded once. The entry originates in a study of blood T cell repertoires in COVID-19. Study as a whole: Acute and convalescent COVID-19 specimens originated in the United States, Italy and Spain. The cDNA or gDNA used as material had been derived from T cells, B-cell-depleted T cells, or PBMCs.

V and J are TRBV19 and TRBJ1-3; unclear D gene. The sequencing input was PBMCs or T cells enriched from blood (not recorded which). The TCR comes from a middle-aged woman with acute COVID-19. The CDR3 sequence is CASTRIAGNTIYF. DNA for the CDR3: TGTGCCAGTACTCGCATAGCTGGAAACACCATATATTTT.